The rows below give T cell receptor beta chains drawn from one sample of a study of CD8+CD57+ T cells in acquired aplastic anemia. MiXCR was run by TCRdb on the reads, yielding one entry per CDR3 protein. The sample lists about 270,000 distinct CDR3 sequences; approximately 86% were seen once. Sequenced sample: sorted CD4+, CD8+, or CD8+CD57+ T cells (not recorded which) from PBMCs. The receptor source for this set is a human donor with aplastic anemia. Each CDR3 is given with its conserved first and last residue. A D gene is named only where the DNA matches it firmly. A clone size is listed for some rows: how often the clone was seen (once, few, many), or a class if it is expanded.

TRBV5-1	NA	13	TRBJ2-7	NA	TGCGCCAGCAGCCCGAGCGGACAACTCGAGCAGTACTTC	CASSPSGQLEQYF
TRBV7-8	NA	14	TRBJ2-3	NA	TGTGCCAGCAGCCAAGCGGTAGGGCCCGATCCGCAGTATTTT	CASSQAVGPDPQYF
TRBV7-9	NA	13	TRBJ2-3	NA	TGTGCCTACGAGGTAGGGGCGTCAGAAGCGCACCAGTTC	CAYEVGASEAHQF
TRBV7-8	few	16	TRBJ2-1	NA	TGTGCCAGCAGCTTTCATCCAGACGGGGGAGCCCTTTCCCAGTTCTTC	CASSFHPDGGALSQFF
TRBV5-1	NA	14	TRBJ2-2	NA	TGCGCCAGCAGGGAGGGTTCGGACACCGGGGAGCTGTTTTTT	CASREGSDTGELFF
TRBV7-9	NA	18	TRBJ2-7	NA	TGTGCCAGCAGCTTTCATCGTAGCTGGGCAGCCATTGTCTACGAGCAGTACTTC	CASSFHRSWAAIVYEQYF
TRBV19	NA	14	TRBJ1-5	NA	TGTGCCAGTAGTATAAGAGGAGGGAAACAGCCCCAGCATTTT	CASSIRGGKQPQHF
TRBV9	NA	18	TRBJ2-4	NA	TGTGCCAGCAGCGGGGGGGGCCGACAGGGAGCAAACAAAAACATTCAGTACTTC	CASSGGGRQGANKNIQYF
TRBV10-3	once	16	TRBJ1-6	TRBD1	TGTGCCATCAGTGAGGGGCCAGGGGGAAATAATTCACCCCTCCACTTT	CAISEGPGGNNSPLHF
TRBV7-4	NA	14	TRBJ2-7	TRBD1	TGTGCCAGCAGCGTCCCGGACAGGTACTACCAGCAGTACTTC	CASSVPDRYYQQYF
TRBV6-6	few	15	TRBJ1-1	TRBD1	TGTGCCAGCAGTTACGTGACAGGGGTGGGCACTGAAGCTTTCTTT	CASSYVTGVGTEAFF
TRBV7-2	NA	14	TRBJ1-1	TRBD1	TGTGCCAGCAGCTTTTCAGGGGGTAACACTGAAGCTTTCTTT	CASSFSGGNTEAFF
TRBV7-9	NA	15	TRBJ1-1	NA	TGTGCCAGCAGCTTGGGACTTACAGAGAACGGTTACGCTTTCTTT	CASSLGLTENGYAFF
TRBV11-1	NA	16	TRBJ2-3	NA	TGTGCCAGCAGCTTAGGTCCTAGAGGGGGGTCGGATACGCAGTATTTT	CASSLGPRGGSDTQYF
TRBV10-3	NA	18	TRBJ1-5	TRBD1	TGTGCCATCAGTGAGTCGAATACAGGGGGAAGGAGCAATCAGCCCCAGCATTTT	CAISESNTGGRSNQPQHF
TRBV15	few	20	TRBJ2-3	NA	TGTGCCACCAGCAGAGATGGGCGGCTGGCAGACCCCCAGGGCACAGATACGCAGTATTTT	CATSRDGRLADPQGTDTQYF
TRBV15	NA	14	TRBJ2-5	NA	TGTGCCAGCAGCAACAGCTGGCAGCAAGAGGACCAGTACTTC	CASSNSWQQEDQYF
TRBV7-6	NA	14	TRBJ2-3	TRBD2	TGTGCCAGCAGCTTGGCGGGAGGCCCCGAGCCGCACTATTTT	CASSLAGGPEPHYF
TRBV7-3	NA	16	TRBJ1-2	NA	TGTGCCAGCAGAATGGAGACGAACGGGGTCGTATATGGCTACACCTTC	CASRMETNGVVYGYTF
TRBV2	NA	16	TRBJ1-1	TRBD1	TGTGCCAGCAGCACGGCAGGGGGGATGATGAACACTGAAGCTTTCTTT	CASSTAGGMMNTEAFF
TRBV20-1	NA	13	TRBJ1-1	NA	TGCAGTGCGCGGTACCTCATGAACACTGAAGCTTTCTTT	CSARYLMNTEAFF
TRBV19	once	13	TRBJ1-1	NA	TGTGCCAGTAAGATGGAGATGAACACTGAAGCTTTCTTT	CASKMEMNTEAFF
TRBV19	once	15	TRBJ2-3	TRBD2	TGTGCCAGTAGTATAGCTAGCGGGAGCGGAGATACGCAGTATTTT	CASSIASGSGDTQYF
TRBV7-8	NA	17	TRBJ2-6	NA	TGTGCCAGCACCTTAGCGAGAGGCCCCCATACGCAGTATTTCCTGACTTTC	CASTLARGPHTQYFLTF
TRBV9	NA	12	TRBJ2-4	NA	TGTGCCAGCAGCGTAGAGGACTACCCCCTGTACTTC	CASSVEDYPLYF
TRBV7-8	NA	13	TRBJ2-1	NA	TGTGCCAGCAGTGATGCGGGGATCCACGATACGCTGTTC	CASSDAGIHDTLF
TRBV7-9	NA	14	TRBJ2-3	NA	NA	CASTETRETQYFGF
TRBV7-3	NA	15	TRBJ1-6	NA	TGTGCCAGCAGCCCTGGCGGAGGGTGGGGGTCAACCCTCCACTTT	CASSPGGGWGSTLHF
TRBV10-3	NA	15	TRBJ1-3	NA	TGTGCCATCAGCCGGGACACCTACTCTGGAAACACCATATATTTT	CAISRDTYSGNTIYF